Listed here are 6 T cell receptor beta chains from one sample, sequenced in a study of identical twins. Each CDR3 protein gets one entry after TCRdb re-called the 5' RACE reads with MiXCR. This table holds roughly 230,000 distinct CDR3 sequences, roughly 8% found once. The same sample was also studied in work on yellow fever vaccine responses in identical twins.

Sequenced input: CD8+ T cells sorted from blood. Receptor source: a young woman in good health.

The chain links TRBV20-1 to TRBJ2-7, with 9 nucleotides matching TRBD1. The germline gives CDR1 DFQATT, CDR2 SNEGSKA (reference sequence). The CDR3 is 13 residues long. The trim removed 3 bases at V and 2 bases at J, leaving 2 bases unmatched. The CDR3 loop is CSARGTGTYEQYF. CDR3 DNA sequence: TGCAGTGCTAGGGGGACAGGGACCTACGAGCAGTACTTC.

This clonotype was detected only a few times. This chain connects TRBV5-8 to TRBJ2-7; the D gene is possibly TRBD2 (6 bases). The CDR3 contains 15 residues. Between the trimmed V and J ends, which lost 4 bases and 3 bases, there was a span of 17 bases. The germline CDR1 and CDR2 sequences are SGHTS and YDEGEE. The CDR3 loop is CASSPWGELVYEQYF. CDR3 DNA sequence: TGTGCCAGCAGCCCGTGGGGGGAGTTGGTCTACGAGCAGTACTTC. Looking up the rest from reference TRBV5-8 and TRBJ2-7 gives the full variable domain: EAGVTQSPTHLIKTRGQQATLRCSPISGHTSVYWYQQALGLGLQFLLWYDEGEERNRGNFPPRFSGRQFPNYSSELNVNALELEDSALYLCASSPWGELVYEQYFGPGTRLTVT.

The rearrangement uses TRBV3-1 and TRBJ2-1; 8 bases match TRBD2. There are 15 residues in the CDR3. Unmatched junction bases numbered 5, after V lost 3 bases and J lost 4 bases. Germline CDR1 LGHDT, CDR2 YNNKEL (reference sequence). CDR3 loop: CASSQRLARYNEQFF. The CDR3 nucleotides are TGTGCCAGCAGCCAGAGACTAGCGCGGTACAATGAGCAGTTCTTC.

The chain combines TRBV5-5 with TRBJ2-7, with 8 bases identical to TRBD1. The CDR3 extends over 15 amino acids. V was pared by 3 bases and J by 6 bases, with 11 bases of the junction left unmatched. Germline CDR1 reads SGHKS; CDR2 reads YYEKEE (reference sequence). CDR3 sequence reads: CASSSPGQGDSEQYF. The CDR3, as DNA: TGTGCCAGCAGCTCCCCCGGACAGGGTGACTCCGAGCAGTACTTC.

In this sample, this clonotype turned up a few times. The CDR3: CASSSGDSSRYEQYF. The CDR3 region has the DNA TGTGCCAGCAGCTCTGGGGACTCCTCCCGATACGAGCAGTACTTC. The chain joins TRBV7-9 to TRBJ2-7; perhaps TRBD2 as D (6 bases). This CDR3 is 15 amino acids long. V gave up 4 bases and J gave up 4 bases, with 17 bases separating them. The V gene's germline CDR1 is SEHNR and CDR2 FQNEAQ (reference sequence). Combining the CDR3 with reference TRBV7-9 and TRBJ2-7 gives the whole variable domain DTGVSQNPRHKITKRGQNVTFRCDPISEHNRLYWYRQTLGQGPEFLTYFQNEAQLEKSRLLSDRFSAERPKGSFSTLEIQRTEQGDSAMYLCASSSGDSSRYEQYFGPGTRLTVT.

This clonotype was found a few times. The chain carries TRBV7-9 and TRBJ2-7; D unclear. The CDR3 length is 12 residues. The germline V and J ends were trimmed by 3 bases and 2 bases, with 5 bases remaining between them. Germline V gene sequence: CDR1 SEHNR, CDR2 FQNEAQ (reference sequence). As DNA, the CDR3 is TGTGCCAGCAGCTTTGATGCCTACGAGCAGTACTTC. This sequence encodes CASSFDAYEQYF. Using reference TRBV7-9 and TRBJ2-7 for the parts outside the CDR3, the full variable domain is DTGVSQNPRHKITKRGQNVTFRCDPISEHNRLYWYRQTLGQGPEFLTYFQNEAQLEKSRLLSDRFSAERPKGSFSTLEIQRTEQGDSAMYLCASSFDAYEQYFGPGTRLTVT.